The 17 T cell receptor beta chains below come from one sample, sequenced in a study of cytomegalovirus exposure and HLA in healthy donors. PCR involved 60 Vbeta and 13 Jbeta primers. Repertoires were generated with immunoSEQ multiplex PCR, while TCRdb's copy carries only in-frame clones and drops some. Here the sample spans around 130,000 clones, over 60% being singletons. The specimen sequenced was PBMCs. All receptors come from a human donor in good health.

CDR3 sequence: CSAYLNTEAFF. CDR3 bases: TGCAGTGCCTATCTGAACACTGAAGCTTTCTTT. This chain connects TRBV20-1 to TRBJ1-1; D remains ambiguous. V was shortened by 6 bases and J by 0 bases, with 5 bases between the two germline ends. There are 11 residues in the CDR3. Germline CDR1 and CDR2: DFQATT and SNEGSKA (reference sequence).

The rearrangement links TRBV11-3 to TRBJ2-2; TRBD1 aligns across 8 bases. This CDR3 spans 15 amino acids. Per germline, CDR1 SGHNT and CDR2 YENEEA. J gave up 4 bases and V 1 base, and 2 bases lay outside the gene matches. In DNA, the CDR3 is TGTGCCAGCAGCTTAGGGGGACAGGTCACCGGGGAGCTGTTTTTT. The encoded protein is CASSLGGQVTGELFF.

The sample holds a few counts of this clone. The V and J genes are TRBV5-4 and TRBJ1-1, with TRBD1 matching over 9 bases. The CDR3 spans 15 residues. Germline V gives CDR1 SGHNT, CDR2 YYREEE (reference sequence). J was trimmed by 4 bases and V by 2 bases; bases with no gene match: 6. The CDR3 region is CASSFWDRVLTEAFF. As DNA, the CDR3 is TGTGCCAGCAGCTTCTGGGACAGGGTACTCACTGAAGCTTTCTTT.

The chain has TRBV7-9 and TRBJ1-6; the D is unclear. CDR3 length: 15 residues. V lost 1 base and J 9 bases, leaving 13 bases between the germline ends. CDR1 is SEHNR, CDR2 FQNEAQ, per germline (reference sequence). CDR3: CASSLVDTIRSPLHF. CDR3 DNA sequence: TGTGCCAGCAGCTTAGTCGACACCATACGTTCACCCCTCCACTTT.

This sequence joins TRBV4-1 and TRBJ2-5; D not resolved. Germline CDR1 MGHRA, CDR2 YSYEKL. The CDR3 is 12 residues long. V was clipped by 2 bases and J by 4 bases, with 5 bases between them. CDR3 protein: CASSQPGETQYF. CDR3 nucleotides: TGCGCCAGCAGCCAACCCGGAGAGACCCAGTACTTC.

The genes are TRBV7-9 and TRBJ2-7; TRBD1 might be the D (5 bases). The germline V gene encodes CDR1 SEHNR and CDR2 FQNEAQ (reference sequence). V was cut by 2 bases and J by 0 bases, with 14 bases left in between. CDR3 length: 16 amino acids. For the CDR3, the DNA is TGTGCCAGCAGCTTATTTTGGAGACAGAGCTCCTACGAGCAGTACTTC. It encodes CASSLFWRQSSYEQYF.

The rearrangement uses TRBV2 and TRBJ1-2; no reliable D call. This CDR3 region has 12 residues. The V and J ends lost 6 bases and 8 bases respectively, with 13 bases between them. CDR1 and CDR2 from the germline V gene are SNHLY and FYNNEI. The CDR3 coding sequence is TGTGCCAGCAGCTCCCGAAACCGGGGCTACACCTTC. It is translated as CASSSRNRGYTF.

CDR3 DNA: TGCGCCAGCAGCTCTCCGACAGGGGTAGAGACCCAGTACTTC. Residues: CASSSPTGVETQYF. This chain links TRBV4-1 with TRBJ2-5, with TRBD1 matching over 8 bases. The CDR3 is 14 residues long. With V trimmed by 5 bases and J by 4 bases, 6 bases remained unmatched. The V gene's germline CDR1 is MGHRA and CDR2 YSYEKL.

The chain recombines TRBV6-5 with TRBJ2-5; 8 bases match TRBD2. The CDR3 is made up of 15 amino acids. CDR1 and CDR2 (germline): MNHEY, SVGAGI. The J segment lost 2 bases and the V segment lost 2 bases, leaving 4 bases of the junction unmatched. In nucleotides, the CDR3 is TGTGCCAGCAGTTACGCGGGGGGCAATCAAGAGACCCAGTACTTC. This translates into CASSYAGGNQETQYF.

V gene TRBV27 combines with J gene TRBJ2-5; 12 nucleotides align to TRBD2. Germline V gene lookup returns CDR1 MNHEY and CDR2 SMNVEV (reference sequence). The CDR3 is 16 amino acids. V lost 1 base and J lost 5; bases outside the gene matches: 5. In DNA, the CDR3 is TGTGCCAGCAGTTTATTCCTAGCGGGGGGGATGGAGACCCAGTACTTC. Its translation: CASSLFLAGGMETQYF.

This rearrangement joins TRBV6-6 to TRBJ2-3; TRBD2 matches at 13 bases. With 4 bases clipped from V and 1 base from J, the junction kept 2 bases outside the gene matches. Germline-derived CDR1 and CDR2 are MNHNY and SVGAGI (reference sequence). CDR3 length equals 16 residues. The CDR3 DNA sequence: TGTGCCAGCAGTTTAGGACTAGCGGGGGGCACAGATACGCAGTATTTT. Protein sequence: CASSLGLAGGTDTQYF.

This chain uses TRBV5-6 with TRBJ1-1, with a weak D call TRBD1 (6 bases). The germline gives CDR1 SGHDT, CDR2 YYEEEE. The CDR3 length is 12 residues. V dropped 4 bases and J dropped 5 bases, with 9 bases sitting between them. The CDR3 loop reads CASSTGQTEAFF. CDR3 nucleotide sequence: TGTGCCAGCAGCACGGGACAAACTGAAGCTTTCTTT.

The chain carries TRBV18 and TRBJ1-2, with D uncertain. The CDR3 covers 12 residues. V gave up 3 bases and J gave up 8 bases, with 10 bases separating them. Looked up from germline, CDR1 is KGHSH and CDR2 is LQKENI. The CDR3 is CASSPAGEGYTF. The CDR3 DNA sequence: TGTGCCAGCTCACCCGCCGGGGAGGGCTACACCTTC.

The chain links TRBV4-1 to TRBJ2-1; D is perhaps TRBD2 (5 bases). Trimming shortened V by 1 base and J by 2 bases, and 6 bases separated the two germline ends. Germline CDR1 and CDR2: MGHRA and YSYEKL. The CDR3 runs to 14 residues. The CDR3 sequence is CASSQGGPYNEQFF. The CDR3 DNA follows: TGCGCCAGCAGCCAAGGAGGGCCCTACAATGAGCAGTTCTTC.

The CDR3 here is CASIPSGNNEQFF. CDR3 coding DNA: TGTGCCAGCATACCTAGCGGGAACAATGAGCAGTTCTTC. The chain joins TRBV6-5 to TRBJ2-1; TRBD2 matches at 9 bases. CDR1 is MNHEY, CDR2 SVGAGI, per germline. The CDR3 spans 13 residues. The V segment lost 7 bases and the J segment 5 bases; nucleotides outside the gene matches: 3.

The gene calls are TRBV7-9 and TRBJ1-2, with a possible D match to TRBD1 (5 bases). V was shortened by 2 bases and J by 7 bases, with 17 bases between the two germline ends. The CDR3 has 15 residues. Germline CDR1 and CDR2: SEHNR and FQNEAQ (reference sequence). The CDR3 DNA follows: TGTGCCAGCAGCTTACGGGCAGGGCTTATCGGTGGCTACACCTTC. It yields the protein CASSLRAGLIGGYTF.

The table lists this clone with a count of one. This chain links TRBV6-5 with TRBJ2-7, with D maybe TRBD1 (6 bases). The CDR3 is 13 amino acids. Trimming pared 6 bases from V and 4 bases from J, leaving 13 bases between. The V gene's germline CDR1 is MNHEY and CDR2 SVGAGI. The CDR3 sequence is CASRAYRAYEQYF. CDR3 nucleotides: TGTGCCAGCAGGGCCTACAGGGCGTACGAGCAGTACTTC.